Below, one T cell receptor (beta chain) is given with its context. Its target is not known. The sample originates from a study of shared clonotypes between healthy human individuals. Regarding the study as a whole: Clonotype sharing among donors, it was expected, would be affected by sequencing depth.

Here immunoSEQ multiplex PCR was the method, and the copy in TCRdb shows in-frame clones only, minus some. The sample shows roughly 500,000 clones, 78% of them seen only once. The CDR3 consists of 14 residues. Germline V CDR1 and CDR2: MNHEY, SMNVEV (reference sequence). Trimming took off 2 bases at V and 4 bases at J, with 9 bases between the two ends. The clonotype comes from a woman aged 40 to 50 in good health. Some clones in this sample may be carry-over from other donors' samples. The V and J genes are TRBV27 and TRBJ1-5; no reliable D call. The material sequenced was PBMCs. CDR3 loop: CASSLGPLNQPQHF. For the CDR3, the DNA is TGTGCCAGCAGTTTAGGGCCGTTGAATCAGCCCCAGCATTTT.